These 32 T cell receptor beta chains were sequenced from one sample in a study of blood T cell repertoires in COVID-19 (dated by TCRdb to the early 2020s). Library method: the immunoSEQ multiplex PCR assay. Sourced from immuneACCESS, this table was stored by TCRdb with only in-frame sequences that have V and J called. A share of the clones is absent; for the studies checked, an unresolved V gene accounts for under half, and the remainder has no known explanation. The sample has about 76,000 clones on record, roughly 81% of them singletons. The top ten hold roughly 11% of the sample. Sequencing was performed on peripheral blood. The source is a man aged 60 to 75 with COVID-19, enrolled during active disease.

The chain uses TRBV7-9 and TRBJ1-2, with 10 bases lining up with TRBD1. V dropped 5 bases and J dropped 2; count of bases not matched to a gene: 8. Germline V CDR1 and CDR2: SEHNR, FQNEAQ (reference sequence). The CDR3 runs to 16 residues. CDR3 amino acids: CASSPPGTGENYGYTF. CDR3 bases: TGTGCCAGCAGCCCTCCCGGGACAGGGGAAAACTATGGCTACACCTTC.

The chain links TRBV5-1 to TRBJ2-7; tentatively, D is TRBD2 (7 bases). The V end lost 2 bases, the J end lost 2 bases, and 11 bases lay between the germline ends. Germline-derived CDR1 and CDR2 are SGHRS and YFSETQ. The CDR3 is made up of 14 amino acids. The DNA for the CDR3 is TGCGCCAGCAGCTTAGGGGGGGATCCCTACGAGCAGTACTTC. This translates into CASSLGGDPYEQYF.

There are many counts of this clone. The chain links TRBV4-1 to TRBJ2-7, with a possible D match to TRBD2 (7 bases). Trimming took off 1 base at V and 5 bases at J, with 18 bases between the two ends. The CDR3 has 16 residues. CDR1 is MGHRA and CDR2 is YSYEKL in the germline V gene. The CDR3 coding sequence is TGCGCCAGCAGCCAAGGGAGAGCGCGGGGGCGCCACGAGCAGTACTTC. Protein: CASSQGRARGRHEQYF.

This clone was seen a few times. The rearrangement links TRBV3-1 (or the pseudogene TRBV3-2) to TRBJ1-4; 10 bases line up with TRBD1. Losses at the gene ends were 3 bases for V and 7 bases for J; bases not matched to a gene: 8. Germline V CDR1 and CDR2: LGHDT, YNNKEL (reference sequence). The CDR3 is made up of 16 amino acids. The CDR3 sequence: CASSHDRQGAGEKLFF. CDR3 in DNA: TGTGCCAGCAGCCATGACCGACAGGGGGCAGGTGAAAAACTGTTTTTT.

V and J are TRBV21-1 and TRBJ2-7; the D call of TRBD1 is as the table states it, not checked on the DNA. TRBV21-1 is a listed pseudogene. This CDR3 spans 16 amino acids. The CDR3 is CASTTRDRGTAYEQYF. Written as DNA, the CDR3 is TGTGCCAGCACCACACGAGATAGGGGCACGGCCTACGAGCAGTACTTC.

The chain carries TRBV14 and TRBJ2-7, with 11 bases that match TRBD2. In germline, CDR1 is SGHDN, CDR2 FVKESK. With V trimmed by 1 base and J by 6 bases, 14 bases remained unmatched. The CDR3 covers 18 residues. The CDR3 DNA is TGTGCCAGCAGCCAAGGGCTAGCGGGAGGAAGAAGGACCCCCGAGCAGTACTTC. Residues: CASSQGLAGGRRTPEQYF.

This clone was counted only a few times. The chain carries TRBV5-1 and TRBJ2-7, with TRBD2 matching 7 bases. The CDR3 consists of 12 residues. CDR1 and CDR2 from the germline V gene are SGHRS and YFSETQ. V trimming: 8 bases; J trimming: 2 bases; junction bases outside the gene matches: 4. The CDR3 DNA reads TGCGCCAGTGGACTAGGAGCCTACGAGCAGTACTTC. Its protein is CASGLGAYEQYF. Full variable domain (outside the CDR3, taken from reference TRBV5-1 and TRBJ2-7): KAGVTQTPRYLIKTRGQQVTLSCSPISGHRSVSWYQQTPGQGLQFLFEYFSETQRNKGNFPGRFSGRQFSNSRSEMNVSTLELGDSALYLCASGLGAYEQYFGPGTRLTVT.

This sequence joins TRBV5-1 and TRBJ2-1, with TRBD2 identical over 8 bases. Germline-derived CDR1 and CDR2 are SGHRS and YFSETQ. The length of the CDR3 is 13 residues. The V gene end was trimmed by 2 bases and the J gene end by 14 bases; junction bases not matched to a gene: 9. CDR3 residues: CASSFEPGLDKFF. In DNA, the CDR3 is TGCGCCAGCAGCTTTGAGCCGGGACTAGATAAGTTCTTC.

The chain recombines TRBV28 with TRBJ2-1; D unresolved. V lost 6 bases and J lost 10, with 13 bases in between. Per germline, CDR1 MDHEN and CDR2 SYDVKM. The CDR3 loop spans 12 amino acids. The CDR3 sequence is CASSLPSLEQFF. Written as DNA, the CDR3 is TGTGCCAGCAGCCTACCCTCGTTGGAGCAGTTCTTC.

The chain combines TRBV5-1 with TRBJ2-3, with TRBD1 identical over 7 bases. With 8 bases clipped from V and 0 bases from J, the junction kept 3 bases outside the gene matches. Germline CDR1 reads SGHRS; CDR2 reads YFSETQ. The CDR3 runs to 13 residues. The CDR3 sequence: CASNRGSTDTQYF. The CDR3 DNA reads as TGCGCCAGTAACAGGGGTAGCACAGATACGCAGTATTTT.

The gene calls are TRBV7-3 and TRBJ2-5, with a tentative D call TRBD2 (6 bases). The germline V and J ends were trimmed by 5 bases and 0 bases, with 10 bases remaining between them. Per the germline V gene, CDR1 is SGHTA and CDR2 is FQGTGA. The CDR3 has 14 amino acids. DNA of the CDR3: TGTGCCAGCAGCCCGCCGGGGGACCAAGAGACCCAGTACTTC. Its protein is CASSPPGDQETQYF.

The chain joins TRBV5-4 to TRBJ2-3, with 12 bases lining up with TRBD2. In germline, CDR1 is SGHNT, CDR2 YYREEE (reference sequence). The CDR3 extends over 17 amino acids. Trimming took 1 base from V and 4 from J; bases not matched to a gene: 7. Here the CDR3 reads CASSLLAGGPGADTQYF. The CDR3 DNA reads TGTGCCAGCAGCTTGCTAGCGGGAGGGCCAGGGGCAGATACGCAGTATTTT.

V gene TRBV6-5 combines with J gene TRBJ1-2; unclear D gene. V was cut by 0 bases and J by 4 bases, with 12 bases left in between. The CDR3 covers 15 residues. CDR1 and CDR2 from the germline V gene are MNHEY and SVGAGI. The CDR3 DNA is TGTGCCAGCAGTTACTCGGGCGGGGTCGGCTATGGCTACACCTTC. This codes for CASSYSGGVGYGYTF.

This chain connects TRBV18 to TRBJ2-7; 7 positions agree with TRBD2. This CDR3 is 14 amino acids long. Germline CDR1 is KGHSH and CDR2 is LQKENI. V dropped 6 bases and J dropped 2; count of bases not matched to a gene: 7. CDR3 nucleotide sequence: TGTGCCAGCTCCACGGGAGGTTCACCCTACGAGCAGTACTTC. Its translation: CASSTGGSPYEQYF.

V is TRBV19 and J is TRBJ2-5, with a possible D match to TRBD2 (5 bases). The ends were cut back, 6 bases at V and 4 bases at J, with 24 bases in the middle. The germline CDR1 and CDR2 sequences are LNHDA and SQIVND (reference sequence). The CDR3 spans 17 residues. DNA of the CDR3: TGTGCCAGTAGCGAGTCCTCCAGCGGCGGAAGGAGAGAGACCCAGTACTTC. It encodes CASSESSSGGRRETQYF.

J is TRBJ2-7 and V is TRBV11-1; 7 bases line up with TRBD1. V was pared by 5 bases and J by 2 bases, with 6 bases of the junction left unmatched. CDR1 and CDR2 from the germline V gene are SGHAT and FQDESV (reference sequence). This CDR3 is 14 amino acids long. This chain's CDR3 is CASSPPTGTYEQYF. The CDR3 nucleotides read TGTGCCAGCAGCCCTCCGACAGGGACCTACGAGCAGTACTTC.

The chain employs TRBV7-9 and TRBJ2-5; 7 bases line up with TRBD1. This CDR3 has 12 residues. V dropped 6 bases and J dropped 3; count of bases not matched to a gene: 1. Germline CDR1 is SEHNR and CDR2 is FQNEAQ (reference sequence). CDR3 amino acids: CASRDRKETQYF. CDR3 DNA: TGTGCCAGCAGGGACAGGAAAGAGACCCAGTACTTC. The entire variable domain, with the rest obtained from reference TRBV7-9 and TRBJ2-5, is as follows: DTGVSQNPRHKITKRGQNVTFRCDPISEHNRLYWYRQTLGQGPEFLTYFQNEAQLEKSRLLSDRFSAERPKGSFSTLEIQRTEQGDSAMYLCASRDRKETQYFGPGTRLLVL.

The table lists this clone with a count of one. This sequence joins TRBV27 and TRBJ1-1; 7 nucleotides align to TRBD1. The germline V gene has CDR1 MNHEY and CDR2 SMNVEV (reference sequence). Trimming cost V 1 base and J 1 base; bases outside gene matches: 3. This CDR3 is 15 amino acids long. CDR3 nucleotide sequence: TGTGCCAGCAGTTTATTGTGGACAGGGAACACTGAAGCTTTCTTT. Translation gives CASSLLWTGNTEAFF.

V usage is TRBV11-3 and J usage is TRBJ2-7; 7 positions agree with TRBD1. Germline V CDR1 and CDR2: SGHNT, YENEEA. Germline trimming cut 6 bases from V and 0 bases from J; bases unmatched to any gene: 5. CDR3 length equals 14 residues. CDR3 amino acids: CASSPRQGSYEQYF. The CDR3 DNA reads as TGTGCCAGCAGTCCCCGACAGGGCTCCTACGAGCAGTACTTC.

This clone was seen just once. The V gene is TRBV4-1, the J gene TRBJ2-5; a possible D gene is TRBD1 (5 bases). The V and J ends lost 2 bases and 5 bases respectively, with 12 bases between them. The CDR3 extends over 14 amino acids. CDR1 and CDR2 from the germline V gene are MGHRA and YSYEKL. The CDR3 DNA reads as TGCGCCAGCAGCCAACAGGGTTTAGGGGAGACCCAGTACTTC. This translates into CASSQQGLGETQYF.

This chain joins TRBV7-9 and TRBJ1-1, with D possibly TRBD1 on 6 matching bases. The CDR3 spans 15 residues. The germline CDR1 and CDR2 sequences are SEHNR and FQNEAQ (reference sequence). Trimming removed 2 bases from V and 3 bases from J, with 13 bases in between. For the CDR3, the DNA is TGTGCCAGCAGCTTACAGGGGCCTGAGGACACTGAAGCTTTCTTT. This gives the protein CASSLQGPEDTEAFF.

The rearrangement joins TRBV30 to TRBJ1-1, with D tentatively TRBD1 (5 bases). V lost 1 base, J lost 8 bases, and 14 bases lay in between. CDR1 is GTSNPN and CDR2 is SVGIG in the germline V gene (reference sequence). The CDR3 sequence is 13 residues long. Here the CDR3 DNA reads TGTGCCTGGAGTGGGGGCAGGGCCCCAGAAGCTTTCTTT. Amino acids: CAWSGGRAPEAFF.

This chain uses TRBV6-2 or TRBV6-3 with TRBJ2-1, with no clear D. V was pared by 0 bases and J by 9 bases, with 15 bases between. The CDR3 is 15 amino acids. Per germline, CDR1 MNHEY and CDR2 SVGEGT. This chain's CDR3 is CASSYSRFPSGEQFF. The CDR3 bases are TGTGCCAGCAGTTACTCGAGGTTTCCTTCGGGTGAGCAGTTCTTC.

The rearrangement joins TRBV14 to TRBJ1-6, with D possibly TRBD1 on 5 matching bases. Germline-derived CDR1 and CDR2 are SGHDN and FVKESK. CDR3 length: 17 residues. Trimming shortened V by 0 bases and J by 7 bases, and 16 bases separated the two germline ends. In DNA, the CDR3 is TGTGCCAGCAGCCAAGATCTTAAAGGGGCGCGGAATTCACCCCTCCACTTT. Translated, it gives CASSQDLKGARNSPLHF.

CDR3 region: CATNPPGQGAYGYTF. CDR3 DNA: TGTGCCACAAATCCTCCGGGACAGGGGGCGTATGGCTACACCTTC. J is TRBJ1-2 and V is TRBV6-5, with 12 bases identical to TRBD1. The CDR3 loop spans 15 amino acids. CDR1 is MNHEY, CDR2 SVGAGI, per germline. Trimming cost V 10 bases and J 5 bases; bases outside gene matches: 11.

The genes are TRBV6-5 and TRBJ1-1; D call uncertain. Trimming took 6 bases from V and 5 from J, leaving 16 bases between them. This CDR3 region has 14 residues. Germline V gene data show CDR1 as MNHEY and CDR2 as SVGAGI. The CDR3 sequence is CASSLVGEGTEAFF. The CDR3 nucleotides read TGTGCCAGCAGCCTCGTAGGAGAGGGAACTGAAGCTTTCTTT.

CDR3 nucleotide sequence: TGTGCCAGCAGTCCAGGGGCCAGCGAATTTTCACCCCTCCACTTT. Translating it yields CASSPGASEFSPLHF. J is TRBJ1-6 and V is TRBV7-9; D perhaps matches TRBD1 (6 bases). The germline V and J ends were trimmed by 6 bases and 9 bases, with 18 bases remaining between them. From germline, CDR1 is SEHNR and CDR2 FQNEAQ (reference sequence). The CDR3 loop spans 15 amino acids.

This clone has a handful of counts. V is TRBV2 and J is TRBJ2-1; 10 bases map to TRBD2. J gave up 6 bases and V 5 bases, and 19 bases lay outside the gene matches. The CDR3 spans 19 residues. CDR1 is SNHLY, CDR2 FYNNEI, per germline. CDR3 loop: CASSRGGGVAGGGRNEQFF. For the CDR3, the DNA is TGTGCCAGCAGTAGGGGTGGTGGAGTAGCGGGGGGTGGTCGCAATGAGCAGTTCTTC.

The chain joins TRBV29-1 to TRBJ1-1, with a possible D match to TRBD1 (5 bases). There are 10 residues in the CDR3. Germline V gives CDR1 SQVTM, CDR2 ANQGSEA. The CDR3 reads CRAGGTEAFF. The CDR3, as DNA: TGCAGGGCTGGGGGGACTGAAGCTTTCTTT.

DNA of the CDR3: TGTGCCAGCAGCGCCCCGAACAGGGGAGAAGAGACCCAGTACTTC. This encodes CASSAPNRGEETQYF. The rearrangement links TRBV6-5 to TRBJ2-5, with 7 bases identical to TRBD1. The germline V gene has CDR1 MNHEY and CDR2 SVGAGI. The CDR3 loop spans 15 amino acids. After removal of 6 bases from V and 3 bases from J, the junction contained 10 bases not matched to a gene.

The chain is built from TRBV6-5 and TRBJ2-1; 10 bases match TRBD2. After removal of 7 bases from V and 9 bases from J, the junction contained 9 bases not matched to a gene. Germline V CDR1 and CDR2: MNHEY, SVGAGI. This CDR3 is 14 amino acids long. The CDR3 bases are TGTGCCAGCATGTTAGCGGGAGGCGGGGGTGAGCAGTTCTTC. Its translation: CASMLAGGGGEQFF.

The chain is built from TRBV6-5 and TRBJ2-5; maybe TRBD1 (5 bases). The CDR3 extends over 15 amino acids. Trimming removed 2 bases from V and 3 bases from J, with 13 bases in between. The V gene's germline CDR1 is MNHEY and CDR2 SVGAGI. CDR3 residues: CASSYPGLPEETQYF. The DNA of the CDR3 is TGTGCCAGCAGTTACCCAGGGTTGCCAGAAGAGACCCAGTACTTC.